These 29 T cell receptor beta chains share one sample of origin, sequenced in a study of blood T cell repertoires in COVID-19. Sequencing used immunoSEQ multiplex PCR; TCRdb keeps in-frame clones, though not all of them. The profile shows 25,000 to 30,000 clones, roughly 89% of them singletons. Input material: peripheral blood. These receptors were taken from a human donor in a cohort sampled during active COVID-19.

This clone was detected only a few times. CDR3 coding DNA: TGTGCCAGGCGGACTAGCGCCACAGATACGCAGTATTTT. Protein: CARRTSATDTQYF. The chain has TRBV2 and TRBJ2-3; TRBD2 agrees at 9 bases. This CDR3 contains 13 residues. CDR1 and CDR2 (germline): SNHLY, FYNNEI. Trimming removed 9 bases from V and 2 bases from J; junction bases left unmatched: 3.

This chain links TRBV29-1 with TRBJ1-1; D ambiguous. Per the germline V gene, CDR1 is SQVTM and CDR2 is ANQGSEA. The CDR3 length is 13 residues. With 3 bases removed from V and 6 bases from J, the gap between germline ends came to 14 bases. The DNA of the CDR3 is TGCAGCGTTGATAATTCGGGGAGGGCTGAAGCTTTCTTT. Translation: CSVDNSGRAEAFF. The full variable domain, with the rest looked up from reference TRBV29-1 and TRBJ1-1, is SAVISQKPSRDICQRGTSLTIQCQVDSQVTMMFWYRQQPGQSLTLIATANQGSEATYESGFVIDKFPISRPNLTFSTLTVSNMSPEDSSIYLCSVDNSGRAEAFFGQGTRLTVV.

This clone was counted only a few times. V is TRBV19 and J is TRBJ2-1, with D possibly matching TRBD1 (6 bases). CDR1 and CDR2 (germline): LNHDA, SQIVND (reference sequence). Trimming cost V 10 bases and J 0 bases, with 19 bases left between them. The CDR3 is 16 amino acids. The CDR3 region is CATSERTGYSYNEQFF. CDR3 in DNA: TGTGCCACCTCGGAAAGAACAGGGTACTCCTACAATGAGCAGTTCTTC. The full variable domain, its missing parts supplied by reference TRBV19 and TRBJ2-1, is DGGITQSPKYLFRKEGQNVTLSCEQNLNHDAMYWYRQDPGQGLRLIYYSQIVNDFQKGDIAEGYSVSREKKESFPLTVTSAQKNPTAFYLCATSERTGYSYNEQFFGPGTRLTVL.

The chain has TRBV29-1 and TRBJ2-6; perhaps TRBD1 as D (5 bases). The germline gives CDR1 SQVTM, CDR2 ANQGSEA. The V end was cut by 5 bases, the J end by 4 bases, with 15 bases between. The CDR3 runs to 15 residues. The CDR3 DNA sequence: TGCAGCGTTTCCACGGCAGGGTCCGGGGCCAACGTCCTGACTTTC. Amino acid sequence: CSVSTAGSGANVLTF.

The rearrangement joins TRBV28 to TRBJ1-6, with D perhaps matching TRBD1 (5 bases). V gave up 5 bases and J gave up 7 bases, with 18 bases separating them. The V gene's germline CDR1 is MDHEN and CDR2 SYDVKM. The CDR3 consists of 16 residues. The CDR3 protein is CASSPLGVVLNSPLHF. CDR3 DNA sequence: TGTGCCAGCAGTCCCCTAGGGGTTGTCCTAAATTCACCCCTCCACTTT. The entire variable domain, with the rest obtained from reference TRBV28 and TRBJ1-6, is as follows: DVKVTQSSRYLVKRTGEKVFLECVQDMDHENMFWYRQDPGLGLRLIYFSYDVKMKEKGDIPEGYSVSREKKERFSLILESASTNQTSMYLCASSPLGVVLNSPLHFGNGTRLTVT.

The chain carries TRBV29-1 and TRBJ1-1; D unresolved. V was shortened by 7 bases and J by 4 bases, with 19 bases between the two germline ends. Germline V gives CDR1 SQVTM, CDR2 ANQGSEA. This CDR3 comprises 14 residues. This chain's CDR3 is CSAQEAQSGTEAFF. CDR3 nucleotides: TGCAGCGCCCAGGAGGCGCAATCAGGCACTGAAGCTTTCTTT.

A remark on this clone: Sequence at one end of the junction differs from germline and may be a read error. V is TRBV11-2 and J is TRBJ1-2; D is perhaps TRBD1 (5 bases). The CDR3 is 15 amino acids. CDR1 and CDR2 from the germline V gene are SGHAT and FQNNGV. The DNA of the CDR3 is TGTGCCAGCAGTTTAGGACATAGAGCTAACTATGGCTACACCTTC. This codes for CASSLGHRANYGYTF.

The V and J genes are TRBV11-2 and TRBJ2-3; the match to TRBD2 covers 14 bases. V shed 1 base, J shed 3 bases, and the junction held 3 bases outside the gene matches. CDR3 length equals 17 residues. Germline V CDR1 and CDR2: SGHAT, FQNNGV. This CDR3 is CASSLGRTSGRTDTQYF. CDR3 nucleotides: TGTGCCAGCAGCTTAGGAAGGACTAGCGGGAGGACAGATACGCAGTATTTT.

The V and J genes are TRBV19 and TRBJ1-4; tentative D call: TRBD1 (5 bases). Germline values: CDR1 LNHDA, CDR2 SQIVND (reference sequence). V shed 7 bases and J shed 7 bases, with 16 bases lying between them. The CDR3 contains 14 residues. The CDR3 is CASMVGSGVEKLFF. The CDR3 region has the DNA TGTGCCAGTATGGTTGGCTCGGGGGTTGAAAAACTGTTTTTT.

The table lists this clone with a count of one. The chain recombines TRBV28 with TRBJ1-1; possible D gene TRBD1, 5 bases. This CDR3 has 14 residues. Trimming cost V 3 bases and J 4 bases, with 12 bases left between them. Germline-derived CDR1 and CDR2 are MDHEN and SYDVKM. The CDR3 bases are TGTGCCAGCAGTTTTTATGGGGGAGGCACTGAAGCTTTCTTT. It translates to CASSFYGGGTEAFF.

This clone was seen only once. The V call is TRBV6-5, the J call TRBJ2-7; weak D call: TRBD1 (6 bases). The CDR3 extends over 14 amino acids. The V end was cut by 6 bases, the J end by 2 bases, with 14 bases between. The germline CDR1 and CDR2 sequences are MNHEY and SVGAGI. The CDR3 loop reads CASRLDSKTYEQYF. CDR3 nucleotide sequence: TGTGCCAGCAGGCTGGACAGTAAGACCTACGAGCAGTACTTC.

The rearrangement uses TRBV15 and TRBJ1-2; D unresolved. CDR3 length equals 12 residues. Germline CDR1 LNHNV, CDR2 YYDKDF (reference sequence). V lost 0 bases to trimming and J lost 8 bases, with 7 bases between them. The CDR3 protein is CATSRDSSGYTF. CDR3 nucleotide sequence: TGTGCCACCAGCAGAGACAGTTCGGGCTACACCTTC.

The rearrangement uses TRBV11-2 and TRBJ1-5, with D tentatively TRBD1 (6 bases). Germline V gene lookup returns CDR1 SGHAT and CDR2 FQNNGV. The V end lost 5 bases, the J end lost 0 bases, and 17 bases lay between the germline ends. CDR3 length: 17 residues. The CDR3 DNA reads TGTGCCAGCAGCCCTGGGGGCAGGACCTATAGCAATCAGCCCCAGCATTTT. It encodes CASSPGGRTYSNQPQHF.

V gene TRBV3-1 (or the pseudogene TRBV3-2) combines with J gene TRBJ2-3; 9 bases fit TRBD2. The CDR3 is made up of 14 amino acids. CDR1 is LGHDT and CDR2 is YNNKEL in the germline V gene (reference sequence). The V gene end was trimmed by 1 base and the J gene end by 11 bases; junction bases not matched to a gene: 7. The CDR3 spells CASSQVAGGPRQYF. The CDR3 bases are TGTGCCAGCAGCCAAGTTGCGGGAGGGCCCAGGCAGTATTTT.

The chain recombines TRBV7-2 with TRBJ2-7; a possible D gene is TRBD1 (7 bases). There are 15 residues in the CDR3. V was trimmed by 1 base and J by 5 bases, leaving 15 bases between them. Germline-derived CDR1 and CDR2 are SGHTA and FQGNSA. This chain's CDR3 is CASSLVGGTANEQYF. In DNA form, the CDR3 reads TGTGCCAGCAGCTTAGTTGGCGGGACAGCCAACGAGCAGTACTTC.

The CDR3 here is CASSYTQVGEKLFF. CDR3 coding DNA: TGTGCCAGCAGTTACACTCAGGTGGGTGAAAAACTGTTTTTT. The chain couples TRBV6-4 to TRBJ1-4; D ambiguous. The CDR3 spans 14 residues. Deletions cut 5 bases from V and 7 bases from J, with 14 bases between. Germline CDR1 MRHNA, CDR2 SNTAGT.

CDR3 region: CASSVETGGMGTDTQYF. The CDR3 DNA reads as TGCGCCAGCAGCGTCGAGACAGGGGGCATGGGCACAGATACGCAGTATTTT. The gene calls are TRBV5-1 and TRBJ2-3, with 10 bases aligning to TRBD1. With V trimmed by 4 bases and J by 1 base, 9 bases remained unmatched. The CDR3 sequence is 17 residues long. The germline CDR1 and CDR2 sequences are SGHRS and YFSETQ.

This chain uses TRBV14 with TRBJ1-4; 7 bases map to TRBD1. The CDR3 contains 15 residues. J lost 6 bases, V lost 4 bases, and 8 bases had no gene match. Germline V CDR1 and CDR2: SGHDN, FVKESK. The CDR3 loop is CASSPLDRSYEKLFF. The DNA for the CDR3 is TGTGCCAGCAGCCCCCTGGACAGGAGTTATGAAAAACTGTTTTTT.

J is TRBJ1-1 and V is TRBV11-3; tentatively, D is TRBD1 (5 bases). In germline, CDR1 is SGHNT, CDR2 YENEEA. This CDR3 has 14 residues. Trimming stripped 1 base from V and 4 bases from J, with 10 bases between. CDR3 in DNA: TGTGCCAGCAGCTTAGTCGGCCAGGGCACTGAAGCTTTCTTT. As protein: CASSLVGQGTEAFF.

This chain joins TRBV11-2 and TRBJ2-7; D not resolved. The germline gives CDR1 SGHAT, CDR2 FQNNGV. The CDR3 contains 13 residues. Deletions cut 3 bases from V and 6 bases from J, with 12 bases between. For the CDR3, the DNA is TGTGCCAGCAGCTTCCAACAGTTCGGCGAGCAGTACTTC. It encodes CASSFQQFGEQYF.

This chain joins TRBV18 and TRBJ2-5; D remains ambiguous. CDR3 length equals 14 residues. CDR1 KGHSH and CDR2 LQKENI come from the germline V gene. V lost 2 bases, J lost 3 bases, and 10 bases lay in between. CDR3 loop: CASSPGTEEETQYF. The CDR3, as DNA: TGTGCCAGCTCACCAGGAACAGAAGAAGAGACCCAGTACTTC.

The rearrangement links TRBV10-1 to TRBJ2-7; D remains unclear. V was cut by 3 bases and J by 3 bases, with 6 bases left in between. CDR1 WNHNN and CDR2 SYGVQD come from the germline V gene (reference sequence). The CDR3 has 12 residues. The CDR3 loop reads CASSDVGYEQYF. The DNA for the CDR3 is TGCGCCAGCAGTGATGTCGGCTACGAGCAGTACTTC.

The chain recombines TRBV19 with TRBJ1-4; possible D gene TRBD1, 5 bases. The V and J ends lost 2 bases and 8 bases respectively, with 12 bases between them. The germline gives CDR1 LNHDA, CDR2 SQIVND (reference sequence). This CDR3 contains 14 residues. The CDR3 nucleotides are TGTGCCAGTAGTATATCAGGGTTTGGCGAAAAACTGTTTTTT. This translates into CASSISGFGEKLFF.

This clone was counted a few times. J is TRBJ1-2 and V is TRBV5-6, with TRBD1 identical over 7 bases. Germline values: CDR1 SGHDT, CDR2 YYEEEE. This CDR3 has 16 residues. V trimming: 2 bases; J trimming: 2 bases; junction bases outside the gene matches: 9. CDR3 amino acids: CASSFRRQGANYGYTF. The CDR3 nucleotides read TGTGCCAGCAGCTTCAGGAGACAGGGTGCGAACTATGGCTACACCTTC. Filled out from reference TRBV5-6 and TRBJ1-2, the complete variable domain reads DAGVTQSPTHLIKTRGQQVTLRCSPKSGHDTVSWYQQALGQGPQFIFQYYEEEERQRGNFPDRFSGHQFPNYSSELNVNALLLGDSALYLCASSFRRQGANYGYTFGSGTRLTVV.

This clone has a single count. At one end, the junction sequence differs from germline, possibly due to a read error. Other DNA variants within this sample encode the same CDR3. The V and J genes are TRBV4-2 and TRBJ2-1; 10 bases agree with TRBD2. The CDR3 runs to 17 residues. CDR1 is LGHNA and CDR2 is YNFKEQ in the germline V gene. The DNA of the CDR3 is TGTGCCAGCAGTCAAGAGCCTAGCGGGAGCTCCTACAATGAGCAGTTCTTC. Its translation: CASSQEPSGSSYNEQFF.

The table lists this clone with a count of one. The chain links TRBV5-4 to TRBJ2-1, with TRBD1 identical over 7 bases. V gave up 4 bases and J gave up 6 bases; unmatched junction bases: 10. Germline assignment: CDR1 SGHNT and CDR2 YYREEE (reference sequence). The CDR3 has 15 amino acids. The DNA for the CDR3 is TGTGCCAGCAGCCCTGGGGGCAGGGGGAGCAATGAGCAGTTCTTC. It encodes CASSPGGRGSNEQFF. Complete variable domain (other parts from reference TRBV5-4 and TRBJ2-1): ETGVTQSPTHLIKTRGQQVTLRCSSQSGHNTVSWYQQALGQGPQFIFQYYREEENGRGNFPPRFSGLQFPNYSSELNVNALELDDSALYLCASSPGGRGSNEQFFGPGTRLTVL.

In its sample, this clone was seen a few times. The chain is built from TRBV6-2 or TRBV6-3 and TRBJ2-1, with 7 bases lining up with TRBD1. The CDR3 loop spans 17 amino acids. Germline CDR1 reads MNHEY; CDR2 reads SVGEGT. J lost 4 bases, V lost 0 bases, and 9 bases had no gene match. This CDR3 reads CASSYSPVRGLYNEQFF. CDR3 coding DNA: TGTGCCAGCAGTTACTCCCCGGTCAGGGGGTTGTACAATGAGCAGTTCTTC.

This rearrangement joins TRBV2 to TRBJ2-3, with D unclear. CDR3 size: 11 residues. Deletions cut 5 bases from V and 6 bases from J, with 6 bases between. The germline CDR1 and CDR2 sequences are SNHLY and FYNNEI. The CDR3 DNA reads TGTGCCAGCAGTCTCGGGGATACGCAGTATTTT. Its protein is CASSLGDTQYF. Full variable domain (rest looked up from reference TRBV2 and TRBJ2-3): EPEVTQTPSHQVTQMGQEVILRCVPISNHLYFYWYRQILGQKVEFLVSFYNNEISEKSEIFDDQFSVERPDGSNFTLKIRSTKLEDSAMYFCASSLGDTQYFGPGTRLTVL.

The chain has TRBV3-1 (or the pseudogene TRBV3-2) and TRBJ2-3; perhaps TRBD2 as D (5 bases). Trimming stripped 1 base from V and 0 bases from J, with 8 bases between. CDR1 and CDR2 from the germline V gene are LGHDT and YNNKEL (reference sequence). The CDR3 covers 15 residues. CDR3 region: CASSQAGGSTDTQYF. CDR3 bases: TGTGCCAGCAGCCAAGCGGGCGGGAGCACAGATACGCAGTATTTT.